These T cell receptor beta chains were read from a single sample in a study of blood T cells in healthy people across ages. TCRdb ran MiXCR on the 5' RACE reads and lists one entry per CDR3 protein. The sample records approximately 800,000 distinct CDR3 sequences, about 61% being singletons. Material: blood. The receptors derive from a man aged 40-49 years in good health. Both conserved end residues are part of each CDR3. The order of the fields is V gene, D gene, clone size, J gene, CDR3 protein, CDR3 DNA. D genes are given only for firm matches. Size tells how often a clone was seen (once, few, many) or the class of an expanded clone, and some rows leave it out.

>TRBV27|TRBD2|few|TRBJ2-5
CASSPSQPGLADQETQYF
TGTGCCAGCAGTCCGTCACAGCCGGGACTAGCGGACCAAGAGACCCAGTACTTC
>TRBV27|TRBD2|-|TRBJ2-5
CASRGGLVGRQTQYF
TGTGCCAGCAGGGGGGGACTAGTGGGGAGACAGACCCAGTACTTC
>TRBV7-4|-|-|TRBJ1-5
CASSLGWGPGRSVYQPQHF
TGTGCCAGCAGCTTAGGGTGGGGGCCAGGGAGGTCGGTTTATCAGCCCCAGCATTTT
>TRBV20-1|-|-|TRBJ1-2
CSAITGTYGYTF
TGCAGTGCTATTACAGGGACCTATGGCTACACCTTC
>TRBV29-1|-|few|TRBJ1-4
CSGWDNEKLFF
TGCAGCGGATGGGATAATGAAAAACTGTTTTTT
>TRBV7-2|-|-|TRBJ1-5
CASSLDHGRANQPQHF
TGTGCCAGCAGCTTAGACCATGGCAGGGCTAATCAGCCCCAGCATTTT
>TRBV20-1|-|few|TRBJ2-5
CSARPYTGYQETQYF
TGCAGTGCTAGACCCTACACAGGGTACCAAGAGACCCAGTACTTC
>TRBV20-1|TRBD2|-|TRBJ2-5
CSAKGLAGFGRGEQYF
TGCAGTGCAAAGGGACTAGCGGGATTTGGAAGAGGGGAGCAGTACTTC
>TRBV7-3|-|-|TRBJ1-1
CASSLSGLSTEAFF
TGTGCCAGCAGCTTAAGCGGGTTGTCCACTGAAGCTTTCTTT
>TRBV3-1|-|-|TRBJ1-2
CASSQGGSTYGYTF
TGTGCCAGCAGCCAAGGAGGCAGCACCTATGGCTACACCTTC
>TRBV4-1|-|-|TRBJ2-5
CASSHVRETQYF
TGCGCCAGCAGCCATGTTCGAGAGACCCAGTACTTC
>TRBV14|-|-|TRBJ2-1
CASSQVSPFDEQFF
TGTGCCAGCAGCCAAGTCTCCCCCTTCGATGAGCAGTTCTTC
>TRBV5-1|-|few|TRBJ2-7
CASRGEPFSYEQYF
TGCGCCAGCAGAGGTGAGCCGTTCTCCTACGAGCAGTACTTC
>TRBV28|-|-|TRBJ2-5
CASRSGNPETQYF
TGTGCCAGCAGATCAGGGAATCCGGAGACCCAGTACTTC
>TRBV29-1|TRBD1|-|TRBJ2-3
CSVKQGVADTQYF
TGCAGCGTTAAACAGGGGGTGGCAGATACGCAGTATTTT
>TRBV28|-|few|TRBJ1-2
CASSQVTYGYTF
TGTGCCAGCAGTCAGGTGACCTATGGCTACACCTTC
>TRBV27|TRBD2|-|TRBJ2-3
CASTRGGLAADTQYF
TGTGCCAGCACCCGGGGGGGACTAGCGGCAGATACGCAGTATTTT
>TRBV7-2|-|-|TRBJ2-3
CASSPSADTQYF
TGTGCCAGCAGCCCTAGCGCAGATACGCAGTATTTT
>TRBV27|-|-|TRBJ2-3
CASREQYSTGTQYF
TGTGCCAGCAGGGAACAGTATAGCACAGGTACGCAGTATTTT
>TRBV2|-|-|TRBJ2-3
CASRPNELDTDTQYF
TGTGCCAGCAGACCTAACGAGTTAGATACAGATACGCAGTATTTT
>TRBV15|-|-|TRBJ2-1
CATSRDSGGQFF
TGTGCCACCAGCAGAGATTCAGGCGGGCAGTTCTTC
>TRBV2|TRBD2|-|TRBJ2-2
CASTGLAGAGRELFF
TGTGCCAGCACCGGACTAGCGGGTGCCGGCCGGGAGCTGTTTTTT
>TRBV3-1|-|few|TRBJ2-5
CASNGFQETQYF
TGTGCCAGCAACGGCTTCCAAGAGACCCAGTACTTC
>TRBV20-1|TRBD2|-|TRBJ2-7
CSARDGTSGRAHEQYF
TGCAGTGCTAGAGATGGGACTAGCGGGCGTGCCCACGAGCAGTACTTC
>TRBV20-1|-|-|TRBJ1-2
CSAIEYGYTF
TGCAGTGCTATCGAGTATGGCTACACCTTC
>TRBV6-2/TRBV6-3|-|once|TRBJ2-1
CASSDTGLRSYNEQFF
TGTGCCAGCTCAGACACGGGACTTAGGTCCTACAATGAGCAGTTCTTC
>TRBV6-6|TRBD1|-|TRBJ1-5
CASSYSRTGPQPQHF
TGTGCCAGCAGTTACTCGAGGACAGGGCCTCAGCCCCAGCATTTT
>TRBV12-3/TRBV12-4|TRBD1|-|TRBJ2-3
CASSLIRQGLDTQYF
TGTGCCAGCAGCTTAATCAGACAGGGATTAGATACGCAGTATTTT
>TRBV7-2|-|once|TRBJ1-2
CASSLAPEQRSYGYTF
TGTGCCAGCAGCTTAGCACCAGAACAGAGAAGTTATGGCTACACCTTC
>TRBV20-1|TRBD2|few|TRBJ2-7
CSASLAGGPGEQYF
TGCAGTGCTAGCTTGGCGGGAGGGCCGGGCGAGCAGTACTTC
>TRBV20-1|-|-|TRBJ2-3
CSARKLTDTQYF
TGCAGTGCTCGTAAACTTACAGATACGCAGTATTTT
>TRBV7-2|-|few|TRBJ2-1
CASRLNYRFAYNEQFF
TGTGCCAGCAGGTTAAACTACAGGTTCGCCTACAATGAGCAGTTCTTC
>TRBV29-1|TRBD2|-|TRBJ2-1
CSVVDRRPGLAGEQVYNEQFF
TGCAGCGTTGTAGACCGTAGACCGGGACTAGCGGGAGAGCAAGTCTACAATGAGCAGTTCTTC
>TRBV3-1|-|-|TRBJ1-5
CASSQANSNQPQHF
TGTGCCAGCAGCCAAGCTAATAGCAATCAGCCCCAGCATTTT
>TRBV7-2|TRBD2|few|TRBJ2-3
CASIPRIGGGRDTQYF
TGTGCCAGCATCCCCCGGATCGGCGGGGGTCGAGATACGCAGTATTTT
>TRBV9|-|-|TRBJ1-6
CASSVDSGRRRHPLHF
TGTGCCAGCAGCGTAGATTCAGGACGCCGCCGGCATCCCCTCCACTTT
>TRBV12-3/TRBV12-4|-|-|TRBJ2-1
CASTRGDGSRRSYNEQFF
TGTGCCAGCACTCGAGGGGACGGGAGCCGGCGGTCCTACAATGAGCAGTTCTTC
>TRBV28|-|-|TRBJ1-2
CASSSPAGVNYGYTF
TGTGCCAGCAGTTCCCCCGCGGGGGTTAACTATGGCTACACCTTC
>TRBV30|-|once|TRBJ1-2
CAGDRPRYGYTF
TGTGCCGGCGACAGGCCGCGCTATGGCTACACCTTC
>TRBV4-1|-|once|TRBJ2-7
CASSPSVWGEQYF
TGCGCCAGCAGCCCCTCGGTTTGGGGCGAGCAGTACTTC
>TRBV7-6|-|-|TRBJ2-2
CASSLSRETGELFF
TGTGCCAGCAGCTTAAGCAGAGAAACCGGGGAGCTGTTTTTT
>TRBV3-1|-|-|TRBJ2-7
CASSQRRGQTTPIKGEQYF
TGTGCCAGCAGCCAAAGAAGAGGACAGACGACACCTATTAAGGGCGAGCAGTACTTC
>TRBV5-1|TRBD1|-|TRBJ2-3
CASRSGQQLTTDTQYF
TGCGCCAGCAGGTCGGGACAGCAGTTGACCACAGATACGCAGTATTTT
>TRBV14|TRBD1|-|TRBJ1-1
CASSQPGQLLTEAFF
TGTGCCAGCAGCCAGCCGGGACAGCTCCTCACTGAAGCTTTCTTT
>TRBV29-1|TRBD2|many|TRBJ2-1
CSVSVVAGDEQFF
TGCAGCGTTTCCGTCGTAGCGGGAGATGAGCAGTTCTTC
>TRBV10-3|-|-|TRBJ2-7
CAISESGGRGGQYF
TGTGCCATCAGTGAGTCGGGAGGCAGAGGGGGGCAGTACTTC
>TRBV6-5|-|-|TRBJ2-3
CASSYQGPTDTQYF
TGTGCCAGCAGCTATCAGGGACCCACAGATACGCAGTATTTT
>TRBV9|-|-|TRBJ2-3
CASSTSSRDTDTQYF
TGTGCCAGCAGCACTAGCTCCAGAGACACAGATACGCAGTATTTT
>TRBV7-2|-|-|TRBJ2-7
CASSLGPIRSSVGEQYF
TGTGCCAGCAGCTTAGGCCCCATTAGGTCCTCTGTAGGCGAGCAGTACTTC